These 7 T cell receptor beta chains came from one sample sequenced in a study of blood T cell repertoires in COVID-19. Measured with immunoSEQ multiplex PCR; TCRdb has only the in-frame clones, and not every one. This sample yields a few hundred thousand clones, of which around nine tenths are seen a single time; roughly 6.2% belongs to the top ten. The sample was peripheral blood. The receptors come from a man aged 55 to 70 who had recovered from COVID-19.

In DNA form, the CDR3 reads TGCGCCAGCAGCAATTTCCAGGGCAATGAGCAGTTCTTC. Its protein product is CASSNFQGNEQFF. This chain links TRBV5-1 with TRBJ2-1, with D maybe TRBD1 (5 bases). The CDR3 is 13 amino acids. V lost 4 bases and J 6 bases, leaving 11 bases between the germline ends. Germline lookup yields CDR1 SGHRS and CDR2 YFSETQ.

This chain uses TRBV18 with TRBJ1-1; D call uncertain. V lost 1 base and J 5 bases, leaving 17 bases between the germline ends. The germline CDR1 and CDR2 sequences are KGHSH and LQKENI. The CDR3 loop spans 16 amino acids. CDR3 in DNA: TGTGCCAGCTCACCACTAAATCCCGGGAAAGGTACTGAAGCTTTCTTT. Its translation: CASSPLNPGKGTEAFF.

This chain links TRBV15 with TRBJ2-5; perhaps TRBD1 as D (6 bases). The CDR3 sequence is 14 residues long. The V and J ends lost 6 bases and 1 base respectively, with 12 bases between them. CDR1 is LNHNV, CDR2 YYDKDF, per germline (reference sequence). CDR3 protein: CATRKQGGQETQYF. The CDR3 DNA sequence: TGTGCCACCAGAAAACAGGGTGGCCAAGAGACCCAGTACTTC.

The chain links TRBV6-1 to TRBJ1-1; D gene ambiguous. The CDR3 consists of 13 residues. From germline, CDR1 is MNHNS and CDR2 SASEGT. Trimming shortened V by 2 bases and J by 1 base, and 5 bases separated the two germline ends. In DNA form, the CDR3 reads TGTGCCAGCAGTGAAAAACAGAACACTGAAGCTTTCTTT. It yields the protein CASSEKQNTEAFF.

J is TRBJ2-3 and V is TRBV13; 14 bases match TRBD2. Germline V gives CDR1 PRHDT, CDR2 FYEKMQ (reference sequence). The CDR3 spans 20 residues. V shed 5 bases and J 0 bases; nucleotides not matched to a gene: 13. This CDR3 is CASSPRFGLAGGPSTDTQYF. CDR3 nucleotide sequence: TGTGCCAGCAGCCCGCGATTCGGACTAGCGGGAGGACCTAGCACAGATACGCAGTATTTT. Supplemented by reference TRBV13 and TRBJ2-3, the full variable domain reads AAGVIQSPRHLIKEKRETATLKCYPIPRHDTVYWYQQGPGQDPQFLISFYEKMQSDKGSIPDRFSAQQFSDYHSELNMSSLELGDSALYFCASSPRFGLAGGPSTDTQYFGPGTRLTVL.

The rearrangement joins TRBV7-8 to TRBJ1-2; tentatively, D is TRBD1 (5 bases). The germline CDR1 and CDR2 sequences are SGHVS and FQNEAQ. CDR3 length equals 12 residues. V was clipped by 1 base and J by 6 bases, with 6 bases between them. In nucleotides, the CDR3 is TGTGCCAGCAGCTTAGACAGGCATGGCTACACCTTC. This encodes CASSLDRHGYTF.

This chain uses TRBV20-1 with TRBJ1-2; maybe TRBD1 (5 bases). Germline lookup yields CDR1 DFQATT and CDR2 SNEGSKA (reference sequence). The CDR3 extends over 14 amino acids. The ends were cut back, 3 bases at V and 6 bases at J, with 17 bases in the middle. In DNA, the CDR3 is TGCAGTGCTAGTGCCGTGAACTCGGGGGATGGCTACACCTTC. Protein sequence: CSASAVNSGDGYTF.